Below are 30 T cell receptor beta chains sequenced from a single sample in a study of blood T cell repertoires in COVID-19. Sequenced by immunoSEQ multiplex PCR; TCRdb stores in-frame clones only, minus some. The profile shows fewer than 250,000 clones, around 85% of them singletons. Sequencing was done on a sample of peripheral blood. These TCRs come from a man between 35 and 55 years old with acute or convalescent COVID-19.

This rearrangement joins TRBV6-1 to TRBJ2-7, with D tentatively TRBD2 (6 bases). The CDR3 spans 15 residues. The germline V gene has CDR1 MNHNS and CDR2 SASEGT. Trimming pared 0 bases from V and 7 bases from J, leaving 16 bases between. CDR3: CASSEAWRESDEQYF. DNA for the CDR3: TGTGCCAGCAGTGAAGCATGGCGGGAATCGGATGAGCAGTACTTC.

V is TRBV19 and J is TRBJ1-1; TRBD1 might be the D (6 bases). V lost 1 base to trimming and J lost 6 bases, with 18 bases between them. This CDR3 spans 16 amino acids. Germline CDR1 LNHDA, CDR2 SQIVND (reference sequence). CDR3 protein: CASSIGGRGAVPEAFF. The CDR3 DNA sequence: TGTGCCAGTAGTATAGGGGGCCGGGGGGCTGTGCCTGAAGCTTTCTTT.

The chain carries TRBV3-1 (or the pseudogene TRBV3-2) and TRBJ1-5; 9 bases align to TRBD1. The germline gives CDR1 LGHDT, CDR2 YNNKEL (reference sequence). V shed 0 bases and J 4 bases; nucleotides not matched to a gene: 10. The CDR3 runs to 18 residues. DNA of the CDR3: TGTGCCAGCAGCCAAGAAGCCCCCTGGACAGGGGCGAATCAGCCCCAGCATTTT. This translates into CASSQEAPWTGANQPQHF.

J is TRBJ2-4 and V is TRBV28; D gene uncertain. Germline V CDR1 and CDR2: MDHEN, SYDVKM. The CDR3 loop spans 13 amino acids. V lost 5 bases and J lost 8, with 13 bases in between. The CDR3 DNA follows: TGTGCCAGCAGTGAAGGAGTCAAGGACATTCAGTACTTC. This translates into CASSEGVKDIQYF.

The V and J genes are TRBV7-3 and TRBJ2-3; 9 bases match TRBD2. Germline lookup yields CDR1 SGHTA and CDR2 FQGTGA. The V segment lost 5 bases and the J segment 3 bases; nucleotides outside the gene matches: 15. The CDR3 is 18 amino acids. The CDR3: CASSRLLGSGSNTDTQYF. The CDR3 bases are TGTGCCAGCAGCCGTTTGCTAGGTAGCGGGAGTAATACAGATACGCAGTATTTT.

CDR3 region: CASSIIDRGLYEQYF. DNA for the CDR3: TGTGCCAGTAGTATAATTGACAGGGGACTCTACGAGCAGTACTTC. V and J are TRBV19 and TRBJ2-7; 8 bases fit TRBD1. CDR3 length equals 15 residues. V shed 2 bases and J 3 bases; nucleotides not matched to a gene: 6. CDR1 is LNHDA, CDR2 SQIVND, per germline (reference sequence).

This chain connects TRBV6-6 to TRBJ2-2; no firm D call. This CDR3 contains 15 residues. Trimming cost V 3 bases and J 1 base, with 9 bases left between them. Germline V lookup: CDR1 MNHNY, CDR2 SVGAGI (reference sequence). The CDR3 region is CASSYTALNTGELFF. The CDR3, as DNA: TGTGCCAGCAGTTATACCGCGCTGAACACCGGGGAGCTGTTTTTT.

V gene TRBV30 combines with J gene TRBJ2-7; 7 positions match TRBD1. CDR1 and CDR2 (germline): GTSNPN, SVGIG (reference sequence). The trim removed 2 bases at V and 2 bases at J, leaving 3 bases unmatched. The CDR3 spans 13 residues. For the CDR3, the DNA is TGTGCCTGGAGTACAGGGGATACCTACGAGCAGTACTTC. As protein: CAWSTGDTYEQYF.

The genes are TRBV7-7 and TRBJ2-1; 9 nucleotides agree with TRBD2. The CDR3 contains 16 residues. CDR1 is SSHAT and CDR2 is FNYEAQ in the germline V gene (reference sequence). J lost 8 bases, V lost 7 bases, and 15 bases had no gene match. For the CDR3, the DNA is TGTGCCAGCACCCCGAGCCTTGGCGGGGGGGTTTATGAGCAGTTCTTC. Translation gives CASTPSLGGGVYEQFF.

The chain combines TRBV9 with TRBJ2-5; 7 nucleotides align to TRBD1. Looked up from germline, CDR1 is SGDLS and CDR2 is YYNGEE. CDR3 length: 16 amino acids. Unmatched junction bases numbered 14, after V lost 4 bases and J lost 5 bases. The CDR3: CASSPSVGTAAETQYF. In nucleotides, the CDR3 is TGTGCCAGCAGCCCTTCAGTGGGGACAGCCGCGGAGACCCAGTACTTC.

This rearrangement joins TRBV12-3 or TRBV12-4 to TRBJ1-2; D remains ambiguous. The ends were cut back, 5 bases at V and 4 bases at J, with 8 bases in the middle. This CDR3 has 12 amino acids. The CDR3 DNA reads TGTGCCAGCAGTGCCGGTCGCTATGGCTACACCTTC. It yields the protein CASSAGRYGYTF.

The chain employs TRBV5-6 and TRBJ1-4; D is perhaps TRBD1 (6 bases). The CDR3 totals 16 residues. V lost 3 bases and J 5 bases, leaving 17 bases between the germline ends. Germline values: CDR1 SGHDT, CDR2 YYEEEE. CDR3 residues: CASSYFGAQGNEKLFF. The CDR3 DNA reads TGTGCCAGCAGCTACTTTGGGGCCCAGGGGAATGAAAAACTGTTTTTT.

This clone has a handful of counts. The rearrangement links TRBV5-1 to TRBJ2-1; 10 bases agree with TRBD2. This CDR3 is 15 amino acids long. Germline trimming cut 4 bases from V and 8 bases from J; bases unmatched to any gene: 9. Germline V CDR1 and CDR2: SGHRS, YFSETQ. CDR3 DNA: TGCGCCAGCAGCCCGTCTAGCGGGAGTCACTATGAGCAGTTCTTC. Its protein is CASSPSSGSHYEQFF.

In DNA, the CDR3 is TGCGCCAGCAGCTTTGTCGGACTAGACTATGCCGGGGAGCTGTTTTTT. It is translated as CASSFVGLDYAGELFF. The J gene is TRBJ2-2, the V gene TRBV5-1; 7 nucleotides align to TRBD2. This CDR3 has 16 amino acids. With 2 bases clipped from V and 6 bases from J, the junction kept 10 bases outside the gene matches. Germline V gene sequence: CDR1 SGHRS, CDR2 YFSETQ.

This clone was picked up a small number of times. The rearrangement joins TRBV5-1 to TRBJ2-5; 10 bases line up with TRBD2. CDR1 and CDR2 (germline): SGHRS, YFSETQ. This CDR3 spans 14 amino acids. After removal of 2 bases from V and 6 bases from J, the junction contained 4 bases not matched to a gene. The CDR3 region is CASSLTSGIKTQYF. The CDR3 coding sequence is TGCGCCAGCAGCTTAACTAGCGGGATAAAGACCCAGTACTTC.

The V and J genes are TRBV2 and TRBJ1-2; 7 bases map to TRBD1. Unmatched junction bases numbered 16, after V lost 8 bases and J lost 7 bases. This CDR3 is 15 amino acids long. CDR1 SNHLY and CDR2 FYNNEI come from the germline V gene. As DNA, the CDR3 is TGTGCCAGCCTCGTTATATACGGGACAGTCGCTGGCTACACCTTC. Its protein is CASLVIYGTVAGYTF.

CDR3 sequence: CASSLPGGPYEQYF. The CDR3 bases are TGTGCCAGCAGCCTACCAGGGGGCCCCTACGAGCAGTACTTC. The rearrangement joins TRBV28 to TRBJ2-7; TRBD1 aligns across 8 bases. J was trimmed by 2 bases and V by 6 bases; bases with no gene match: 6. There are 14 residues in the CDR3. Per the germline V gene, CDR1 is MDHEN and CDR2 is SYDVKM.

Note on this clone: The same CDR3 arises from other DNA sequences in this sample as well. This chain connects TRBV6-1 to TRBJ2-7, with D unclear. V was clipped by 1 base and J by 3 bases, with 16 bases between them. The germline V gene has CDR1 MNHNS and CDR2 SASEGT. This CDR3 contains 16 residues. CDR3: CASSEGKRDRNYEQYF. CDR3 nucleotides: TGTGCCAGCAGTGAAGGGAAGCGAGATCGGAACTACGAGCAGTACTTC.

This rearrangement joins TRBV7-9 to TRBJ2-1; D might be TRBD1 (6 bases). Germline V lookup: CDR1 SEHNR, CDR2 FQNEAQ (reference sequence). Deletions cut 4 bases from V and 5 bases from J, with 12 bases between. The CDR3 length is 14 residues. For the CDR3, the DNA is TGTGCCAGCAGCTCTGCGGACAGTAACAATGAGCAGTTCTTC. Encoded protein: CASSSADSNNEQFF. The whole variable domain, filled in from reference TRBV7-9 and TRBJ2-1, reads DTGVSQNPRHKITKRGQNVTFRCDPISEHNRLYWYRQTLGQGPEFLTYFQNEAQLEKSRLLSDRFSAERPKGSFSTLEIQRTEQGDSAMYLCASSSADSNNEQFFGPGTRLTVL.

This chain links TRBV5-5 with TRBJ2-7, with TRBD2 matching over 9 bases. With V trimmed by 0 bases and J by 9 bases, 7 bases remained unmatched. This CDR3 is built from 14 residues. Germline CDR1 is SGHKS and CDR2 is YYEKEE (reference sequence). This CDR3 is CASSLVPSGVWQYF. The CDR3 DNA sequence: TGTGCCAGCAGCTTGGTTCCTAGCGGGGTCTGGCAGTACTTC. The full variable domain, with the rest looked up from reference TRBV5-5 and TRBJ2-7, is DAGVTQSPTHLIKTRGQQVTLRCSPISGHKSVSWYQQVLGQGPQFIFQYYEKEERGRGNFPDRFSARQFPNYSSELNVNALLLGDSALYLCASSLVPSGVWQYFGPGTRLTVT.

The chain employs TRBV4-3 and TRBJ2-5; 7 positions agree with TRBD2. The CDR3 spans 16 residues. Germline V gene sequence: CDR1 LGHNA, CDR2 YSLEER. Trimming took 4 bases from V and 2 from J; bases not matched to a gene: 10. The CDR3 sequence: CASSPGGSVAQETQYF. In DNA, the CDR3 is TGCGCCAGCAGCCCGGGGGGTAGCGTAGCACAAGAGACCCAGTACTTC.

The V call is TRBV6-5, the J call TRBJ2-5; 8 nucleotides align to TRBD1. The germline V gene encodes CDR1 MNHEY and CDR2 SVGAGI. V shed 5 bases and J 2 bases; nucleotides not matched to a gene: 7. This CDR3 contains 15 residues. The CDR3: CASSRQGRSQETQYF. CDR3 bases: TGTGCCAGCAGTCGACAGGGGCGAAGTCAAGAGACCCAGTACTTC.

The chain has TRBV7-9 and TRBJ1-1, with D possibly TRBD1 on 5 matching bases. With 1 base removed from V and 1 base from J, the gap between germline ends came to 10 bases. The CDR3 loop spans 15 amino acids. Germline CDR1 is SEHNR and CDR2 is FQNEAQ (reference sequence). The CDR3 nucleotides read TGTGCCAGCAGCTTAGAGGGGATAGGGAACACTGAAGCTTTCTTT. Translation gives CASSLEGIGNTEAFF.

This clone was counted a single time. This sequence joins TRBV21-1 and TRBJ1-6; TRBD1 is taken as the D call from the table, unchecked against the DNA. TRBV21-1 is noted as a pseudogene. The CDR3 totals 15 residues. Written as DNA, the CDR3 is TGTGCCAGCAGCAAAGAGGGCAGGGGGAATTCACCCCTCCACTTT. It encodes CASSKEGRGNSPLHF.

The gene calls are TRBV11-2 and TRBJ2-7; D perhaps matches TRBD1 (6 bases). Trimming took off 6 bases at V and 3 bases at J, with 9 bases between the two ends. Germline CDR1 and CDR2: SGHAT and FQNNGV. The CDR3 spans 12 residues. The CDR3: CASSPDSYEQYF. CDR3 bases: TGTGCCAGCAGTCCGGACAGCTACGAGCAGTACTTC.

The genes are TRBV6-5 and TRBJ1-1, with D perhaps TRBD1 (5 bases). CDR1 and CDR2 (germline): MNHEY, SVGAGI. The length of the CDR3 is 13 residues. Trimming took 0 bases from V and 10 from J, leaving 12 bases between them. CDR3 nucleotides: TGTGCCAGCAGTTACTCTGGGGCCGGGGGAGCTTTCTTT. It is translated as CASSYSGAGGAFF.

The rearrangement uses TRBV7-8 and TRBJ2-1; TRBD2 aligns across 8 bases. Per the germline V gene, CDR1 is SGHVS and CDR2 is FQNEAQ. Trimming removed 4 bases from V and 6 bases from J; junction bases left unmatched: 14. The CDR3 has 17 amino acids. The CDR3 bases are TGTGCCAGCAGCTACTACCCCGGGAGGGCCGCCGGCAATGAGCAGTTCTTC. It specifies CASSYYPGRAAGNEQFF.

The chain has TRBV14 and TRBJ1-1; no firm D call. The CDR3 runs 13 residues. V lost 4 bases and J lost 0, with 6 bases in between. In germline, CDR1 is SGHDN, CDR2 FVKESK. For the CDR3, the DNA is TGTGCCAGCAGCCGTACAGTGAACACTGAAGCTTTCTTT. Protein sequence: CASSRTVNTEAFF.

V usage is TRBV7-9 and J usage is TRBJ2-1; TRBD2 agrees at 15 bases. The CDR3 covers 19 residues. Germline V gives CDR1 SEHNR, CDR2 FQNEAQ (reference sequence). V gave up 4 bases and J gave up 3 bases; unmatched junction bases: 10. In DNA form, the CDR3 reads TGTGCCAGCAGCTACATGAGGACTAGCGGGAGGGCCCTCTACAATGAGCAGTTCTTC. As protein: CASSYMRTSGRALYNEQFF. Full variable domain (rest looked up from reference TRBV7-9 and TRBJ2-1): DTGVSQNPRHKITKRGQNVTFRCDPISEHNRLYWYRQTLGQGPEFLTYFQNEAQLEKSRLLSDRFSAERPKGSFSTLEIQRTEQGDSAMYLCASSYMRTSGRALYNEQFFGPGTRLTVL.

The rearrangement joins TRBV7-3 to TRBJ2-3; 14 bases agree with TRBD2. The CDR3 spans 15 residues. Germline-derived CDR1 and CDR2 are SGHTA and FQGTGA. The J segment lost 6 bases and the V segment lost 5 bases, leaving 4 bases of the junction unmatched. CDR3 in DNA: TGTGCCAGCAGCACCAGGACTAGCGGGAGGGATACGCAGTATTTT. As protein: CASSTRTSGRDTQYF.